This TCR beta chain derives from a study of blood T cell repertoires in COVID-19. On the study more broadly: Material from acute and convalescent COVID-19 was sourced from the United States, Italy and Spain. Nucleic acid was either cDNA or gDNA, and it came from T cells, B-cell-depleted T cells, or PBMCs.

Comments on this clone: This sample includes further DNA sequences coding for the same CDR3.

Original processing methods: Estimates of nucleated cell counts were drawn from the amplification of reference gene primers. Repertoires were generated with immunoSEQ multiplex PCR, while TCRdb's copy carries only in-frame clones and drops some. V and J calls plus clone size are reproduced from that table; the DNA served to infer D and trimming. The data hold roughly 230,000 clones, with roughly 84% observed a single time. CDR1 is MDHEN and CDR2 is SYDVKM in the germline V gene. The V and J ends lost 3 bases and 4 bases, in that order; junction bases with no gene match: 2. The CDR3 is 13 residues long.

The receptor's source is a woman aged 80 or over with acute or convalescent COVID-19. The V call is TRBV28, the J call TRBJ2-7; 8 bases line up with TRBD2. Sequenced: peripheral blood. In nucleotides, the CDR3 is TGTGCCAGCAGTTTCGGGGGGGGATACGAGCAGTACTTC. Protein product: CASSFGGGYEQYF.